The 32 T cell receptor beta chains given below trace back to one sample, sequenced in a study of prognosis after radiotherapy for stage I lung cancer. Genomic DNA served as the source from which two-round multiplex PCR generated TCR beta CDR3 amplicons. First-round PCR, the initial amplification, used primers specific to each TRBV and TRBJ gene. TCRdb called the multiplex PCR reads again in MiXCR, with one record for every CDR3 protein. The sample has 9,500 to 14,000 distinct CDR3 sequences; approximately 40% are singletons. This specimen was PBMCs, taken before or after stereotactic body radiation therapy (not recorded which). All receptors come from a donor aged 50 or older with non-small cell lung cancer.

This clonotype has only a few counts. Since a far larger clone is one base different, this is likely a read error. The CDR3 loop reads CASTYSGQGYLWTKDTIYF. The CDR3 bases are TGTGCCAGCACCTATTCGGGACAGGGGTATCTTTGGACCAAAGACACCATATATTTT. The chain employs TRBV6-8 and TRBJ1-3, with 10 bases matching TRBD1. The CDR3 has 19 amino acids. Germline CDR1 MNHGY, CDR2 SAAAGT. The ends lost 7 bases at V and 8 bases at J; junction bases unmatched: 23.

This clonotype has ten or more counts. This chain joins TRBV4-1 and TRBJ2-1; no definite D call. CDR1 is MGHRA and CDR2 is YSYEKL in the germline V gene. Trimming removed 3 bases at V and 3 bases at J, with 30 bases between. This CDR3 is built from 21 residues. The CDR3 DNA reads as TGCGCCAGCAGCCATAGGCTTCCAACCGACACAAACCTGGGTTACTACAATGAGCAGTTCTTC. Encoded protein: CASSHRLPTDTNLGYYNEQFF.

The rearrangement joins TRBV19 to TRBJ1-6, with D perhaps matching TRBD1 (6 bases). Germline CDR1 and CDR2: LNHDA and SQIVND (reference sequence). Trimming took 5 bases from V and 15 from J, leaving 23 bases between them. The CDR3 spans 15 residues. This CDR3 is CASSPYTGPNSILHF. The CDR3, as DNA: TGTGCCAGTAGTCCGTACACAGGGCCGAATTCAATCCTCCACTTT.

The rearrangement uses TRBV12-3 or TRBV12-4 and TRBJ2-1; no clear D. The germline V and J ends were trimmed by 4 bases and 4 bases, with 17 bases remaining between them. The CDR3 runs 16 residues. The CDR3 protein is CASSSPQAAIYNEQFF. The CDR3, as DNA: TGTGCCAGCAGTTCCCCCCAGGCTGCAATTTACAATGAGCAGTTCTTC.

In this sample, this clonotype turned up many times. J is TRBJ1-4 and V is TRBV20-1; D is perhaps TRBD1 (6 bases). This CDR3 contains 15 residues. Germline V gives CDR1 DFQATT, CDR2 SNEGSKA (reference sequence). The V and J ends lost 3 bases and 0 bases respectively, with 11 bases between them. CDR3 residues: CSASKRGATNEKLFF. The CDR3 region has the DNA TGCAGTGCTAGTAAGAGGGGGGCAACTAATGAAAAACTGTTTTTT.

This clonotype has just one count. The CDR3 is CASSFLGTSGGQETQYF. CDR3 nucleotide sequence: TGTGCCAGCAGCTTCCTCGGGACTAGCGGGGGGCAAGAGACCCAGTACTTC. The rearrangement joins TRBV7-6 to TRBJ2-5; TRBD2 aligns across 15 bases. The germline gives CDR1 SGHVS, CDR2 FNYEAQ. Trimming took 3 bases from V and 2 from J; bases not matched to a gene: 4. The CDR3 has 17 residues.

Judged by abundance, this clonotype is medium-sized. The chain couples TRBV12-3 or TRBV12-4 to TRBJ1-2, with D unclear. Deletions cut 6 bases from V and 8 bases from J, with 16 bases between. The CDR3 totals 13 residues. The CDR3 loop is CASSQMGYQGYTF. The CDR3 nucleotides read TGTGCCAGCAGCCAAATGGGGTATCAGGGCTACACCTTC.

A note on this clonotype: This may arise from a read error, as a much more abundant clone is one base away. The chain joins TRBV5-8 to TRBJ2-5; D gene uncertain. The CDR3 runs to 14 residues. CDR1 is SGHTS, CDR2 YDEGEE, per germline. V was pared by 7 bases and J by 4 bases, with 17 bases between. CDR3 protein: CASGSWMARETQYF. The CDR3 bases are TGTGCCAGCGGTTCGTGGATGGCCAGAGAGACCCAGTACTTC.

The V gene is TRBV3-1, the J gene TRBJ2-3, with a possible D match to TRBD2 (6 bases). Looked up from germline, CDR1 is LGHDT and CDR2 is YNNKEL (reference sequence). With 3 bases removed from V and 2 bases from J, the gap between germline ends came to 12 bases. CDR3 length: 15 residues. The DNA of the CDR3 is TGTGCCAGCAGCCAGGGACTCCTTGACACAGATACGCAGTATTTT. This gives the protein CASSQGLLDTDTQYF.

This clonotype was recorded many times. The genes are TRBV2 and TRBJ2-6; no clear D gene. There are 14 residues in the CDR3. The germline CDR1 and CDR2 sequences are SNHLY and FYNNEI. Trimming removed 7 bases from V and 0 bases from J, with 7 bases in between. In DNA, the CDR3 is TGTGCCAGCACAGGTTACTCTGGGGCCAACGTCCTGACTTTC. This translates into CASTGYSGANVLTF.

This clonotype was seen repeatedly, ten times or more. The V and J genes are TRBV28 and TRBJ1-1; 7 nucleotides agree with TRBD1. The CDR3 is 15 residues long. V trimming: 3 bases; J trimming: 0 bases; junction bases outside the gene matches: 4. Germline V lookup: CDR1 MDHEN, CDR2 SYDVKM. The CDR3 sequence is CASSLRGGLNTEAFF. The CDR3 nucleotides are TGTGCCAGCAGTTTGAGAGGGGGCCTGAACACTGAAGCTTTCTTT.

The chain combines TRBV20-1 with TRBJ2-5, with D perhaps given as TRBD1 or TRBD2 (5 bases each). Germline CDR1 reads DFQATT; CDR2 reads SNEGSKA (reference sequence). V was cut by 4 bases and J by 9 bases, with 24 bases left in between. This CDR3 contains 15 residues. CDR3 loop: CSANPPGTLILAQYF. The CDR3 DNA is TGCAGTGCTAATCCTCCCGGGACCCTAATCTTGGCCCAGTACTTC.

The gene calls are TRBV7-2 and TRBJ2-7; a possible D gene is TRBD2 (5 bases). Germline V lookup: CDR1 SGHTA, CDR2 FQGNSA. V was pared by 1 base and J by 2 bases, with 9 bases between. The CDR3 is 14 residues long. The CDR3 region is CASSLVAGPYEQYF. As DNA, the CDR3 is TGTGCCAGCAGCTTAGTGGCGGGCCCCTACGAGCAGTACTTC.

The table lists this clonotype with many counts. The rearrangement joins TRBV5-1 to TRBJ2-1; 8 positions agree with TRBD1. V lost 3 bases to trimming and J lost 6 bases; unmatched junction nucleotides: 2. CDR3 length equals 13 residues. Per germline, CDR1 SGHRS and CDR2 YFSETQ. CDR3 sequence reads: CASSSDRGNEQFF. The DNA of the CDR3 is TGCGCCAGCAGCTCCGACAGGGGCAATGAGCAGTTCTTC. The full variable domain, rest sourced from reference TRBV5-1 and TRBJ2-1, is KAGVTQTPRYLIKTRGQQVTLSCSPISGHRSVSWYQQTPGQGLQFLFEYFSETQRNKGNFPGRFSGRQFSNSRSEMNVSTLELGDSALYLCASSSDRGNEQFFGPGTRLTVL.

Concerning this clonotype itself: The likely explanation is a read error, given a far larger clone one base away. The rearrangement uses TRBV6-4 and TRBJ2-1; tentatively, D is TRBD1 or TRBD2 (5 bases each). There are 15 residues in the CDR3. V was shortened by 8 bases and J by 8 bases, with 22 bases between the two germline ends. Germline CDR1 reads MRHNA; CDR2 reads SNTAGT. The CDR3 DNA reads TGTGCCAGCCGCGAGGGGCCCGAGGCGACCGATGAGCAGTTCTTC. It encodes CASREGPEATDEQFF.

Comments on this clonotype: Likely a read error: the CDR3 ends without its conserved phenylalanine or tryptophan. The J gene is TRBJ2-3, the V gene TRBV6-1; D remains ambiguous. CDR3 length: 16 residues. Germline CDR1 reads MNHNS; CDR2 reads SASEGT. The V gene lost 6 bases and the J gene lost 2 bases, with 18 bases spanning the gap. The CDR3 nucleotides read TGTGCCAGCAGCCCCCCCATCGGCGGAAACACAGATACGCAGTATCTT. It translates to CASSPPIGGNTDTQYL.

The sample holds many counts of this clonotype. The V gene is TRBV7-9, the J gene TRBJ2-5; 13 positions match TRBD2. The ends lost 5 bases at V and 0 bases at J; junction bases unmatched: 3. Germline V lookup: CDR1 SEHNR, CDR2 FQNEAQ (reference sequence). The CDR3 is made up of 16 amino acids. The CDR3 DNA sequence: TGTGCCAGCAGCGTAGGACTAGCGGGAGACCAAGAGACCCAGTACTTC. It codes for CASSVGLAGDQETQYF.

This clonotype was recorded at least ten times. This likely came from a read error, as a far larger clone is one base away. The V gene is TRBV6-2 or TRBV6-3, the J gene TRBJ2-7; tentatively, D is TRBD1 (6 bases). The CDR3 length is 16 residues. Germline CDR1 is MNHEY and CDR2 is SVGEGT. With 5 bases removed from V and 5 bases from J, the gap between germline ends came to 22 bases. The CDR3 here is CASSGALWGLWDEQYF. The DNA of the CDR3 is TGTGCCAGCAGTGGAGCGCTCTGGGGGCTTTGGGACGAGCAGTACTTC.

This clonotype was recorded many times. This chain joins TRBV20-1 and TRBJ2-5; weak D call: TRBD2 (6 bases). CDR1 is DFQATT, CDR2 SNEGSKA, per germline (reference sequence). V lost 5 bases, J lost 5 bases, and 15 bases lay in between. This CDR3 region has 13 residues. CDR3 nucleotides: TGCAGTGCTTTCCCCGGGGGAACGGAGACCCAGTACTTC. As protein: CSAFPGGTETQYF.

This clonotype has at least ten counts. The chain uses TRBV18 and TRBJ2-1; either TRBD1 or TRBD2 may fit D (5 bases each). The CDR3 covers 15 residues. Trimming cost V 2 bases and J 0 bases, with 8 bases left between them. In germline, CDR1 is KGHSH, CDR2 LQKENI. CDR3 amino acids: CASSPGDHSYNEQFF. DNA of the CDR3: TGTGCCAGCTCACCAGGGGACCACTCCTACAATGAGCAGTTCTTC.

Turning to this clonotype: A much larger clone is a single base away; this may be a read error. V gene TRBV6-9 combines with J gene TRBJ2-5, with 8 bases aligning to TRBD1. V dropped 2 bases and J dropped 5; count of bases not matched to a gene: 10. Germline V CDR1 and CDR2: MNHGY, SVAAGI. This CDR3 has 16 amino acids. The CDR3 nucleotides read TGTGCCAGCAGTTATACCTGGACAGGGCAAGAGGAGACCCAGTACTTC. Its protein is CASSYTWTGQEETQYF.

The chain employs TRBV2 and TRBJ2-7; D is uncertain. The CDR3 runs 12 residues. Germline CDR1 and CDR2: SNHLY and FYNNEI. V shed 4 bases and J shed 5 bases, with 9 bases lying between them. CDR3 nucleotides: TGTGCCAGCAGTGCGCAGACTGACGAGCAGTACTTC. Amino acid sequence: CASSAQTDEQYF.

Notes on this clonotype: The likely explanation is a read error, given a far larger clone one base away. The chain has TRBV6-6 and TRBJ2-7, with 9 bases matching TRBD2. CDR1 and CDR2 (germline): MNHNY, SVGAGI (reference sequence). The CDR3 covers 16 residues. CDR3 protein: CDSSYSLAGVGYEQYF. Here the CDR3 DNA reads TGTGACAGCAGTTACTCCTTAGCGGGAGTGGGGTACGAGCAGTACTTC.

This clonotype came up once. This rearrangement joins TRBV24-1 to TRBJ2-7; 11 bases match TRBD1. Germline CDR1 reads KGHDR; CDR2 reads SFDVKD. CDR3 size: 16 residues. The J segment lost 4 bases and the V segment lost 0 bases, leaving 4 bases of the junction unmatched. CDR3 sequence reads: CATSDLRDRGSYEQYF. In DNA, the CDR3 is TGTGCCACCAGTGATTTGCGGGACAGGGGGTCGTACGAGCAGTACTTC.

V is TRBV30 and J is TRBJ1-5; no definite D call. CDR1 is GTSNPN and CDR2 is SVGIG in the germline V gene (reference sequence). V dropped 3 bases and J dropped 10 bases, with 10 bases sitting between them. This CDR3 spans 11 amino acids. CDR3: CAWRKRGPQHF. CDR3 sequence (DNA): TGTGCCTGGAGGAAGAGAGGACCCCAGCATTTT.

By proportion, this clonotype is medium-sized (0.01 to 0.1%). The chain employs TRBV6-1 and TRBJ2-2; weak D call: TRBD2 (6 bases). V gave up 5 bases and J gave up 4 bases, with 14 bases separating them. Germline V gene lookup returns CDR1 MNHNS and CDR2 SASEGT. This CDR3 has 15 residues. CDR3 coding DNA: TGTGCCAGCAGTAATTTTCGGGGGACCACCGGGGAGCTGTTTTTT. Translation gives CASSNFRGTTGELFF.

This clonotype was seen a handful of times. With a much larger clone just one base away, this may be a read error. The gene calls are TRBV19 and TRBJ1-5, with 8 bases identical to TRBD1. In germline, CDR1 is LNHDA, CDR2 SQIVND (reference sequence). This CDR3 comprises 15 residues. Written as DNA, the CDR3 is TGTGCCAGTGGTATTGCCTGCACAGGGGGTCAGCCCCAGCATTTT. This sequence encodes CASGIACTGGQPQHF.

About this clonotype: A read error may be the cause here, since a much bigger clone is one base away. The chain is built from TRBV18 and TRBJ2-7; unclear D gene. In germline, CDR1 is KGHSH, CDR2 LQKENI. The CDR3 is 14 amino acids. The CDR3 loop is CTSSPTSLGYEQYV. CDR3 in DNA: TGTACCAGCTCACCCACTTCTCTCGGGTACGAGCAGTACGTC.

Ten or more counts support this clonotype. V gene TRBV10-3 combines with J gene TRBJ2-2; possibly TRBD2 for D (5 bases). V was trimmed by 4 bases and J by 3 bases, leaving 18 bases between them. The CDR3 sequence is 17 residues long. The germline V gene has CDR1 ENHRY and CDR2 SYGVKD. The CDR3 sequence is CAISVFRLARDTGELFF. The DNA of the CDR3 is TGTGCCATCAGTGTCTTCCGGCTAGCTCGAGACACCGGGGAGCTGTTTTTT.

In this sample, this clonotype turned up many times. The CDR3 coding sequence is TGTGCCAGCAGTGACCCAATAAGGACTAGCGGGGAACGCCTTTCTAGCACAGATACGCAGTATTTT. As protein: CASSDPIRTSGERLSSTDTQYF. The V and J genes are TRBV6-1 and TRBJ2-3; 12 bases align to TRBD2. The CDR3 has 22 residues. Germline CDR1 reads MNHNS; CDR2 reads SASEGT. V dropped 3 bases and J dropped 0; count of bases not matched to a gene: 19.

The rearrangement uses TRBV28 and TRBJ1-2; unclear D gene. The V gene's germline CDR1 is MDHEN and CDR2 SYDVKM. The CDR3 sequence is 13 residues long. V lost 5 bases to trimming and J lost 5 bases, with 12 bases between them. CDR3: CASSPRQVYGYTF. The CDR3 coding sequence is TGTGCCAGCAGTCCCAGACAAGTTTATGGCTACACCTTC.

This clonotype occurred many times. V gene TRBV20-1 combines with J gene TRBJ2-1; a weak D match, TRBD1 (5 bases). This CDR3 region has 11 residues. Germline CDR1 DFQATT, CDR2 SNEGSKA (reference sequence). V lost 7 bases and J lost 5, with 9 bases in between. The CDR3 DNA is TGCAGTGAAAAGGGGAACAATGAGCAGTTCTTC. Translating it yields CSEKGNNEQFF.